This T cell receptor beta chain originates from a study of spatial heterogeneity in lung cancer. Study as a whole: Around 25 months after resection was the median timing of the follow-up PBMC samples, which were sequenced when available.

Germline loops: CDR1 MNHNS, CDR2 SASEGT. The CDR3 has 13 amino acids. Trimming pared 10 bases from V and 1 base from J, leaving 13 bases between. TCR cDNA molecules were tagged individually, and each one carried a unique molecular identifier. One entry per CDR3 protein results from TCRdb running MiXCR on the 5' RACE reads. The repertoire holds about 52,000 distinct CDR3 sequences, with around 7% as singletons. Specified time point: blood at routine non-recurrence follow-up after resection. Whole RNA came from tumor, nontumor lung or frozen PBMC and was sequenced without being sorted. This receptor was obtained from a female donor with early-stage non-small cell lung cancer. This material consisted of PBMCs, taken at follow-up. The chain is built from TRBV6-1 and TRBJ1-1, with D possibly matching TRBD1 (5 bases). The CDR3 nucleotides are TGTGCCACTGCCCGAGGGGCGAACACTGAAGCTTTCTTT. This translates into CATARGANTEAFF.